This is a list of T cell receptor beta chains from one sample in a study of blood T cells in healthy people across ages. TCRdb processed the 5' RACE reads anew with MiXCR; each CDR3 protein has one entry. The profile covers around 1,000,000 distinct CDR3 sequences, with approximately 26% appearing a single time and 0.75% taken by the ten largest. The same data also went into a second study, on T cells of mothers and their children.

Material for sequencing was blood. Receptor source: a girl aged 2-10 years in good health. Both conserved end residues are part of each CDR3. A D gene is named only where the DNA matches it firmly. Where a row states a size, it is once, few, many or the class of an expanded clone; other rows omit it.

18	TRBV7-8	TRBJ2-6	NA	NA	TGTGCCAGCACCTGGGGGGCTTTTATTCTCACTGGGGCCAACGTCCTGACTTTC	CASTWGAFILTGANVLTF
12	TRBV5-4	TRBJ2-6	NA	NA	TGTGCCAACCCGTCTGGGGCCAACGTCCTGACTTTC	CANPSGANVLTF
17	TRBV7-9	TRBJ2-7	NA	NA	TGTGCCAGCAGCCAATCGTCTAGTTTCACGTCTCCCGACGAGCAGTACTTC	CASSQSSSFTSPDEQYF
12	TRBV13	TRBJ2-7	TRBD1	NA	TGTGCCAGCAGCCGTTGGGGACAGGGGCAGTACTTC	CASSRWGQGQYF
15	TRBV11-2	TRBJ2-1	NA	NA	TGTGCCAGCAGCCAAGGGGCAGGGAAAGTCAATGAGCAGTTCTTC	CASSQGAGKVNEQFF
10	TRBV29-1	TRBJ2-7	NA	NA	TGCAGCGTTGGAGACGCCGAGCAGTACTTC	CSVGDAEQYF
18	TRBV4-2	TRBJ1-2	TRBD1	few	TGTGCCAGCAGCCAACTCCCGGGACAGGGGGCGGTTGATTCTGGCTACACCTTC	CASSQLPGQGAVDSGYTF
12	TRBV9	TRBJ1-2	NA	NA	TGTGCCAGCAGCGTAGGGGACGGAGGCTACACCTTC	CASSVGDGGYTF
16	TRBV11-2	TRBJ1-2	TRBD1	NA	TGTGCCAGCAGCTCAGGACAGGGGGCACTGAACTATGGCTACACCTTC	CASSSGQGALNYGYTF
12	TRBV29-1	TRBJ1-6	NA	NA	TGCAGCGTACAAGCGGGCCTTGGGCCCCTCCACTTT	CSVQAGLGPLHF
15	TRBV20-1	TRBJ2-7	TRBD2	NA	TGCAGTGCTAGAGATCGTGCGGGAGGACCCTACGAGCAGTACTTC	CSARDRAGGPYEQYF
14	TRBV25-1	TRBJ2-4	TRBD2	few	TGTGCCAGCAGCCAAACGGCGGCAGGACTAGCGCAATACTTC	CASSQTAAGLAQYF
12	TRBV20-1	TRBJ2-3	NA	NA	TGCAGTGCTAGCGATTTCCCAGATACGCAGTATTTT	CSASDFPDTQYF
16	TRBV4-1	TRBJ2-5	TRBD2	NA	TGCGCCAGCAGCCGACTCCCAGAGGGACTAGAAGAGACCCAGTACTTC	CASSRLPEGLEETQYF
13	TRBV5-5	TRBJ1-4	NA	NA	TGTGCCAGCAGCACCCCGGGACTCGAAAAACTGTTTTTT	CASSTPGLEKLFF
19	TRBV3-1	TRBJ1-1	NA	few	TGTGCCAGCAGCCCACCACGGTGGAGGGGTCCCTCACGGAACACTGAAGCTTTCTTT	CASSPPRWRGPSRNTEAFF
11	TRBV29-1	TRBJ2-7	NA	NA	TGCAGCGTTGACAGGTCCGGCGAGCAGTACTTC	CSVDRSGEQYF
15	TRBV9	TRBJ2-7	NA	NA	TGTGCCAGCAGCGTAGGAGATTCCTTTGAGGTCGAGCAGTACTTC	CASSVGDSFEVEQYF
14	TRBV7-6	TRBJ2-2	NA	NA	TGTACCAGCAGGCGGACCGAGAACACCGGGGAGCTGTTTTTT	CTSRRTENTGELFF
14	TRBV12-3/TRBV12-4	TRBJ1-1	NA	NA	TGTGCCAGCATCGAAATCACAGTGAACACTGAAGCTTTCTTT	CASIEITVNTEAFF
15	TRBV12-3/TRBV12-4	TRBJ2-2	TRBD2	NA	TGTGCCAGCACCCGGACTAGCGGGGCTGCCGGGGAGCTGTTTTTT	CASTRTSGAAGELFF
14	TRBV6-1	TRBJ2-2	TRBD1	NA	TGTGCCAGCAGCCGACAGGGAAGAACCGGGGAGCTGTTTTTT	CASSRQGRTGELFF
12	TRBV7-9	TRBJ2-7	NA	NA	TGTGCCAGCAGCTTACTTTATAAGGAGCAGTACTTC	CASSLLYKEQYF
16	TRBV6-1	TRBJ2-5	TRBD2	NA	TGTGCCAGCAGTAAACCTAGCGGGGGGTTGTGGGAGACCCAGTACTTC	CASSKPSGGLWETQYF
13	TRBV5-1	TRBJ1-1	NA	NA	TGCGCCAGCAGCTTGGAACTAGACACTGAAGCTTTCTTT	CASSLELDTEAFF